Listed here is a single T cell receptor (beta chain). The data were taken from a study of cytomegalovirus exposure and HLA in healthy donors. V dropped 0 bases and J dropped 6 bases, with 11 bases sitting between them. Germline assignment: CDR1 MNHEY and CDR2 SVGAGI. The CDR3 is 14 amino acids. PCR used 60 Vbeta primers and 13 Jbeta primers. Sequenced by immunoSEQ multiplex PCR; TCRdb stores in-frame clones only, minus some. Of 68,000 or so clones listed, about 82% are singletons. The chain uses TRBV6-5 and TRBJ1-2; D remains ambiguous. The TCR sequence derives from a woman aged 30 to 39 in good health and CMV-seronegative. Sequenced sample: PBMCs. Here the CDR3 DNA reads TGTGCCAGCAGTTACTCCGCAGGAGGAGATGGCTACACCTTC. Its protein is CASSYSAGGDGYTF.